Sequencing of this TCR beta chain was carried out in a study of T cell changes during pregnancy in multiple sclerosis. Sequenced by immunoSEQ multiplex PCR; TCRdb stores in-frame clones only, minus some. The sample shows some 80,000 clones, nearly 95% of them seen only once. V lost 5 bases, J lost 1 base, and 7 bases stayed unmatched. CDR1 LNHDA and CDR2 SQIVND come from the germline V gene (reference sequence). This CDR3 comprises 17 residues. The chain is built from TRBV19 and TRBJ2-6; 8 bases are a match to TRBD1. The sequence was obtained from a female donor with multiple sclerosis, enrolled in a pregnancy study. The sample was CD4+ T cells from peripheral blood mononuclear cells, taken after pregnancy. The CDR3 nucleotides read TGTGCCAGTAGTTTCCGGGACAGGCTTTCTGGGGCCAACGTCCTGACTTTC. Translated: CASSFRDRLSGANVLTF.